Sequencing of this T cell receptor beta chain was carried out in a study of T-cell reconstitution after alpha-beta-depleted transplantation in children. Whole-study findings and limits: At one year after transplant, newly produced T cells mostly accounted for T-cell counts and diversity. In some patients, recipient T cells and intrathymic progenitors surviving conditioning explained high day-60 diversity.

At least ten counts were recorded for this clonotype. Its antigen remains unidentified. Construction of the TCRbeta library involved unique molecular identifiers. TCRdb fed the PCR reads into MiXCR, producing one record per CDR3 protein. The sample consists of fewer than 500,000 distinct CDR3 sequences, approximately 42% of them appearing once. The clonotype was recovered from a girl aged 2 to 9 with aplastic anemia, due to receive a stem cell transplant. Sequenced material: PBMCs, taken before TCRalphabeta/CD19-depleted stem cell transplant.

The CDR3 DNA sequence: TGTGCCACCAGCAGCCCGGCTCGAGGGGAGACCCAGTACTTC. It is translated as CATSSPARGETQYF. This chain links TRBV15 with TRBJ2-5, with D possibly TRBD2 on 5 matching bases. Trimming removed 3 bases at V and 5 bases at J, with 13 bases between. The CDR3 is made up of 14 amino acids. Germline lookup yields CDR1 LNHNV and CDR2 YYDKDF (reference sequence).